Detailed here is one T cell receptor (beta chain). What it binds is unknown. The libraries were made with immunoSEQ v3.0 at survey level. Clones were sequenced by immunoSEQ multiplex PCR, and TCRdb holds only the in-frame ones, with some missing. The sample has over 15,000 clones; about 81% are singletons. CDR3 length: 16 residues. Germline assignment: CDR1 MNHEY and CDR2 SVGAGI. J was trimmed by 4 bases and V by 0 bases; bases with no gene match: 6. The entry originates in a study of long-term antiretroviral therapy in people with HIV. Overall study findings and caveats: It was observed that HIV repertoires exhibited narrower CDR3 length ranges than controls. ART adherence, viral resistance and therapy changes were not recorded. The clones with expansion before ART were dominant in the repertoire at all time points.

This TCR was recovered from a man between 18 and 35 years old with HIV. The gene calls are TRBV6-5 and TRBJ2-5; TRBD1 agrees at 9 bases. The material was unsorted PBMCs, obtained 0.9 years after starting antiretroviral therapy. CDR3 in DNA: TGTGCCAGCAGTTACTCGGGGACAGGGCGAGGAGAGACCCAGTACTTC. Translation: CASSYSGTGRGETQYF.